This TCR beta chain was sequenced for a study of long-term antiretroviral therapy in people with HIV. The run of the v3.0 immunoSEQ assay was at survey level. Assay used: immunoSEQ multiplex PCR; TCRdb lists only in-frame clones, some missing. The data hold roughly 32,000 clones, with roughly 85% observed a single time. V lost 3 bases and J 5 bases, leaving 17 bases between the germline ends. The CDR3 has 16 amino acids. The V gene's germline CDR1 is LNHDA and CDR2 SQIVND (reference sequence). Overall study findings and caveats: In the period from the mid-2000s to the late 2010s, blood was collected, possibly under older ART regimens. Pre-ART clonal expansion yielded clones that dominated the repertoire at all time points.

Remarks on this clone: What it binds is not known.

Sampling of each donor yielded at least one pre-ART PBMC sample and at least two post-ART PBMC samples. This sequence joins TRBV19 and TRBJ1-5; D might be TRBD1 (6 bases). This receptor was identified in a man between 18 and 29 years old with HIV. The sample consisted of unsorted PBMCs, taken around 3.3 years after starting antiretroviral therapy. The CDR3 bases are TGTGCCAGTAGTATGTCTCCGGGGGGCTACGATCAGCCCCAGCATTTT. It yields the protein CASSMSPGGYDQPQHF.